The 4 T cell receptor beta chains below were found in one sample sequenced in a study of beta chain features in type 1 diabetes. As every portion of the isolated RNA was reverse transcribed, the sequencing read expressed TCRB transcripts. The method was immunoSEQ multiplex PCR; TCRdb's version includes in-frame clones alone and lacks a portion of them. The sample records more than 300,000 clones, around 7.6% being singletons. The sequencing sample was made of central memory CD4+ T cells from blood. These receptors all stem from a woman aged 18-29 years in good health.

This clone was counted ten times or more. This chain connects TRBV18 to TRBJ1-1, with D unclear. V lost 6 bases and J 1 base, leaving 15 bases between the germline ends. Germline V gene sequence: CDR1 KGHSH, CDR2 LQKENI. This CDR3 is 15 amino acids long. The CDR3 reads CASSPGDKRNTEAFF. The CDR3 bases are TGTGCCAGCTCCCCCGGAGACAAAAGGAACACTGAAGCTTTCTTT.

This clone turned up a few times. The chain has TRBV2 and TRBJ2-7, with a tentative D call TRBD2 (6 bases). The CDR3 totals 9 residues. Germline loops: CDR1 SNHLY, CDR2 FYNNEI. V was shortened by 11 bases and J by 4 bases, with 6 bases between the two germline ends. The CDR3 loop is CAGGYEQYF. CDR3 coding DNA: TGTGCCGGAGGGTACGAGCAGTACTTC.

The chain links TRBV2 to TRBJ2-6; D is uncertain. Looked up from germline, CDR1 is SNHLY and CDR2 is FYNNEI. The CDR3 runs to 17 residues. The V and J ends lost 6 bases and 2 bases respectively, with 17 bases between them. CDR3 bases: TGTGCCAGCAGCCGGGTTAAGTCCGTCACTGGGGCCAACGTCCTGACTTTC. This encodes CASSRVKSVTGANVLTF. The full variable domain, with the rest looked up from reference TRBV2 and TRBJ2-6, is EPEVTQTPSHQVTQMGQEVILRCVPISNHLYFYWYRQILGQKVEFLVSFYNNEISEKSEIFDDQFSVERPDGSNFTLKIRSTKLEDSAMYFCASSRVKSVTGANVLTFGAGSRLTVL.

This clone was counted between two and nine times. The chain couples TRBV12-5 to TRBJ2-2; D gene uncertain. V lost 4 bases to trimming and J lost 7 bases, with 7 bases between them. The CDR3 extends over 12 amino acids. Germline V CDR1 and CDR2: LGHNT, FRNRAP. CDR3 in DNA: TGTGCTAGTGGTTCCCTCGGCGGGGAGCTGTTTTTT. It specifies CASGSLGGELFF. The full variable domain, its missing parts supplied by reference TRBV12-5 and TRBJ2-2, is DARVTQTPRHKVTEMGQEVTMRCQPILGHNTVFWYRQTMMQGLELLAYFRNRAPLDDSGMPKDRFSAEMPDATLATLKIQPSEPRDSAVYFCASGSLGGELFFGEGSRLTVL.